This TCR beta chain stems from a study of T cell responses to AZD1222 COVID-19 vaccine. Findings and limits, study-wide: Spike-spanning, vaccine-associated CD4 TCRs were dominant at 160-218 and 743-854. Nearly half of the spike-specific TCRs reportedly recognize variant regions that carry no mutations. Baseline serology detected seropositivity in only six or seven AZD1222 recipients.

Turning to this clone: Its target is not known.

Using immunoSEQ multiplex PCR, the repertoire was profiled, and TCRdb retains in-frame clones only, with some absent. The sample includes 110,000 to 150,000 clones, approximately 94% of them seen just once. Germline V gene data show CDR1 as MGHRA and CDR2 as YSYEKL. The CDR3 runs 15 residues. Trimming at V came to 5 bases and at J to 7 bases, leaving 10 bases not matched to a gene. Sequencing used peripheral blood, obtained on day 0 of AZD1222 vaccination. This chain connects TRBV4-1 to TRBJ1-2; 10 bases agree with TRBD1. The sequence came from an adult in good health. The CDR3 sequence: CASSARDRGFGGYTF. CDR3 DNA: TGCGCCAGCAGCGCGCGGGACAGGGGTTTCGGTGGCTACACCTTC.